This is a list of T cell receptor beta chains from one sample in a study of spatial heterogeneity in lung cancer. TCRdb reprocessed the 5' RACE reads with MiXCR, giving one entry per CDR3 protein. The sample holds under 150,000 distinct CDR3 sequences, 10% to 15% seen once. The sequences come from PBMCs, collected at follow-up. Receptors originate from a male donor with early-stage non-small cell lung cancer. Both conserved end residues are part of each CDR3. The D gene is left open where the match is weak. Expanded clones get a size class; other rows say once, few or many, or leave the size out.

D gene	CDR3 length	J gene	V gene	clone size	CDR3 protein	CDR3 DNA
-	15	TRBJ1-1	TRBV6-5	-	CASSLASRGNTEAFF	TGTGCCAGCAGCCTCGCTTCTAGGGGGAACACTGAAGCTTTCTTT
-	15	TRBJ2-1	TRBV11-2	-	CASSLVGTDYNEQFF	TGTGCCAGCAGCTTAGTTGGGACGGACTACAATGAGCAGTTCTTC
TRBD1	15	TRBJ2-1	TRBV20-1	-	CSARTGTGTVNEQFF	TGCAGTGCTAGGACCGGGACAGGGACGGTCAATGAGCAGTTCTTC
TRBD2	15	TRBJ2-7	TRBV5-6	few	CASNRRTSGGYEQYF	TGTGCCAGCAACCGTCGGACTAGCGGGGGCTACGAGCAGTACTTC
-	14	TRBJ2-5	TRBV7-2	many	CASSKDRGEETQYF	TGTGCCAGCAGTAAAGACAGAGGGGAAGAGACCCAGTACTTC
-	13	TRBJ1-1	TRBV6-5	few	CASTDQLNTEAFF	TGTGCCAGCACCGACCAGCTGAACACTGAAGCTTTCTTT
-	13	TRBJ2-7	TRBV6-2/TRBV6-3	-	CASSPNQRREQYF	TGTGCCAGCAGTCCGAACCAACGGAGGGAGCAGTACTTC
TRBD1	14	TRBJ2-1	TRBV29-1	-	CSGSDRGSYNEQFF	TGCAGCGGATCCGACAGGGGCTCCTACAATGAGCAGTTCTTC
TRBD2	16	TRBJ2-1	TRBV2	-	CAILDPGGLKVGEQFF	TGTGCCATCCTTGACCCGGGGGGGCTTAAAGTAGGCGAGCAGTTCTTC
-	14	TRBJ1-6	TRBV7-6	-	CASAGRGHNSPLHF	TGTGCCAGCGCTGGCAGGGGACATAATTCACCCCTCCACTTT
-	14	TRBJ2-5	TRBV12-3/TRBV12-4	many	CASSPTGSRETQYF	TGTGCCAGCAGTCCAACAGGGTCCCGGGAGACCCAGTACTTC
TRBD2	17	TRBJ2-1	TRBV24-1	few	CATSDRLAGYSYNEQFF	TGTGCCACCAGTGACCGACTAGCGGGGTACTCCTACAATGAGCAGTTCTTC
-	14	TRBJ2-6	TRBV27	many	CASRPLWGANVLTF	TGTGCCAGCAGACCCCTCTGGGGGGCCAACGTCCTGACTTTC
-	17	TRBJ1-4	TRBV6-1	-	CASTPDPRGAVNEKLFF	TGTGCCAGCACCCCCGACCCCCGGGGCGCCGTTAATGAAAAACTGTTTTTT